The 22 T cell receptor beta chains presented below share a single source sample, sequenced in a study of long-term antiretroviral therapy in people with HIV. Sequencing used immunoSEQ v3.0 at survey level. Data came from immunoSEQ multiplex PCR; TCRdb stores just in-frame clones and leaves some out. The sample holds around 15,000 clones; 75% are singletons and the top ten take roughly 14%. The source material was unsorted PBMCs, sampled 1.5 years before starting antiretroviral therapy. The receptors were gathered from a woman aged 45-65 years with HIV.

Regarding this clone: The same CDR3 is also encoded by other DNA sequences in this sample. The chain is built from TRBV27 and TRBJ1-6; no clear D. The CDR3 sequence is 13 residues long. From germline, CDR1 is MNHEY and CDR2 SMNVEV (reference sequence). V shed 0 bases and J shed 13 bases, with 10 bases lying between them. The chain's CDR3 is CASSLSARSPLHF. CDR3 coding DNA: TGTGCCAGCAGTTTATCGGCCAGATCGCCCCTCCACTTT.

The rearrangement links TRBV19 to TRBJ2-1; TRBD2 matches at 8 bases. Trimming took 1 base from V and 7 from J; bases not matched to a gene: 6. The V gene's germline CDR1 is LNHDA and CDR2 SQIVND (reference sequence). This CDR3 region has 15 residues. DNA for the CDR3: TGTGCCAGTAGTATAGGGGCGGGGGGCGCTAATGAGCAGTTCTTC. This sequence encodes CASSIGAGGANEQFF.

The V call is TRBV4-1, the J call TRBJ2-3, with 13 bases identical to TRBD2. The junction had 5 bases not matched to a gene; V was cut back by 3 bases and J by 5 bases. There are 16 residues in the CDR3. Germline lookup yields CDR1 MGHRA and CDR2 YSYEKL. The CDR3, as DNA: TGCGCCAGCAGCCAGGAGACTAGCGGGGGGATAGATACGCAGTATTTT. This sequence encodes CASSQETSGGIDTQYF.

This clone was seen more than once but under ten times. The CDR3 DNA follows: TGTGCCAGCAGCTTAGAGTCGAGATCACCCCTCCACTTT. As protein: CASSLESRSPLHF. The V call is TRBV7-9, the J call TRBJ1-6; D unresolved. The V end lost 1 base, the J end lost 10 bases, and 8 bases lay between the germline ends. The length of the CDR3 is 13 residues. CDR1 SEHNR and CDR2 FQNEAQ come from the germline V gene (reference sequence).

This chain joins TRBV27 and TRBJ2-3, with 16 positions matching TRBD2. This CDR3 is 17 amino acids long. Trimming took 3 bases from V and 14 from J; bases not matched to a gene: 14. The germline CDR1 and CDR2 sequences are MNHEY and SMNVEV (reference sequence). The CDR3 reads CASSFRVPGLAGGQRYF. The DNA of the CDR3 is TGTGCCAGCAGTTTTCGCGTTCCGGGACTAGCGGGGGGGCAACGGTATTTT.

V usage is TRBV6-5 and J usage is TRBJ2-7; D is tentatively TRBD1 or TRBD2 (5 bases each). Germline V gene sequence: CDR1 MNHEY, CDR2 SVGAGI. CDR3 size: 12 residues. The germline V and J ends were trimmed by 2 bases and 7 bases, with 9 bases remaining between them. The DNA of the CDR3 is TGTGCCAGCAGTTACGGGGGAGAGGAGCAGTACTTC. Amino acid sequence: CASSYGGEEQYF.

This chain connects TRBV27 to TRBJ2-1, with a tentative D call TRBD2 (5 bases). CDR3 length: 14 residues. Germline assignment: CDR1 MNHEY and CDR2 SMNVEV (reference sequence). V was cut by 10 bases and J by 2 bases, with 15 bases left in between. CDR3 sequence: CATEGRLPYNEQFF. The CDR3 bases are TGTGCCACGGAAGGGCGACTACCCTACAATGAGCAGTTCTTC.

The chain is built from TRBV27 and TRBJ1-5; 8 bases are a match to TRBD1. Looked up from germline, CDR1 is MNHEY and CDR2 is SMNVEV (reference sequence). V was clipped by 0 bases and J by 7 bases; unmatched bases: 8. This CDR3 contains 16 residues. The CDR3 sequence: CASSLSGQGGGQPQHF. CDR3 coding DNA: TGTGCCAGCAGTTTATCAGGACAGGGAGGAGGCCAGCCCCAGCATTTT.

This clone turned up a few times. The chain recombines TRBV7-9 with TRBJ2-7; D possibly uses TRBD1 or TRBD2 (6 bases each). V was clipped by 2 bases and J by 5 bases, with 13 bases between them. This CDR3 spans 14 amino acids. Germline CDR1 SEHNR, CDR2 FQNEAQ (reference sequence). The DNA for the CDR3 is TGTGCCAGCAGCTTATGGGGGGCGCGGAACGAGCAGTACGTC. Amino acid sequence: CASSLWGARNEQYV.

The V and J genes are TRBV30 and TRBJ1-2; unclear D gene. The germline V and J ends were trimmed by 2 bases and 8 bases, with 18 bases remaining between them. Germline V gene sequence: CDR1 GTSNPN, CDR2 SVGIG (reference sequence). The CDR3 has 14 amino acids. The CDR3 coding sequence is TGTGCCTGGAGTCGGGAAGACACACTGAGGGGCTACACCTTC. Its translation is CAWSREDTLRGYTF.

The V and J genes are TRBV5-1 and TRBJ1-2; possible D gene TRBD1, 6 bases. The germline CDR1 and CDR2 sequences are SGHRS and YFSETQ. Trimming took off 4 bases at V and 2 bases at J, with 12 bases between the two ends. The CDR3 length is 14 residues. As DNA, the CDR3 is TGCGCCAGCAGCCCAGGACAGATAAACTATGGCTACACCTTC. This encodes CASSPGQINYGYTF.

The J gene is TRBJ2-5, the V gene TRBV7-3; the D gene is possibly TRBD1 (5 bases). The CDR3 has 16 residues. Germline CDR1 SGHTA, CDR2 FQGTGA. V was trimmed by 2 bases and J by 0 bases, leaving 13 bases between them. CDR3 residues: CASSLGARPYQETQYF. The CDR3, as DNA: TGTGCCAGCAGCTTAGGGGCTCGGCCGTACCAAGAGACCCAGTACTTC.

This sequence joins TRBV27 and TRBJ1-4, with 7 nucleotides matching TRBD1. The ends lost 2 bases at V and 6 bases at J; junction bases unmatched: 9. The CDR3 covers 16 residues. Per germline, CDR1 MNHEY and CDR2 SMNVEV (reference sequence). The CDR3 loop is CASSLTATGLYEKLFF. The CDR3 bases are TGTGCCAGCAGTTTAACGGCGACAGGGTTGTATGAAAAACTGTTTTTT.

This clone has just a few counts. The rearrangement joins TRBV30 to TRBJ1-2, with 7 bases aligning to TRBD1. The V segment lost 0 bases and the J segment 4 bases; nucleotides outside the gene matches: 8. Looked up from germline, CDR1 is GTSNPN and CDR2 is SVGIG (reference sequence). The CDR3 runs to 15 residues. This CDR3 is CAWSVPGQQFYGYTF. The DNA for the CDR3 is TGTGCCTGGAGTGTACCGGGACAGCAGTTCTATGGCTACACCTTC.

The chain joins TRBV2 to TRBJ2-5; D is perhaps TRBD2 (5 bases). Germline CDR1 and CDR2: SNHLY and FYNNEI. V dropped 3 bases and J dropped 0 bases, with 11 bases sitting between them. This CDR3 is built from 15 residues. The CDR3 sequence: CASSDRLGDQETQYF. As DNA, the CDR3 is TGTGCCAGCAGTGATCGTCTGGGAGACCAAGAGACCCAGTACTTC. Full variable domain (remainder filled in from reference TRBV2 and TRBJ2-5): EPEVTQTPSHQVTQMGQEVILRCVPISNHLYFYWYRQILGQKVEFLVSFYNNEISEKSEIFDDQFSVERPDGSNFTLKIRSTKLEDSAMYFCASSDRLGDQETQYFGPGTRLLVL.

This chain joins TRBV12-5 and TRBJ2-1, with TRBD2 matching over 10 bases. J gave up 8 bases and V 6 bases, and 10 bases lay outside the gene matches. Germline V lookup: CDR1 LGHNT, CDR2 FRNRAP. The CDR3 runs 15 residues. CDR3 in amino acids: CASGPPAGGPDEQFF. CDR3 bases: TGTGCTAGTGGCCCCCCAGCGGGGGGGCCCGATGAGCAGTTCTTC. Full variable domain (rest looked up from reference TRBV12-5 and TRBJ2-1): DARVTQTPRHKVTEMGQEVTMRCQPILGHNTVFWYRQTMMQGLELLAYFRNRAPLDDSGMPKDRFSAEMPDATLATLKIQPSEPRDSAVYFCASGPPAGGPDEQFFGPGTRLTVL.

CDR3 in amino acids: CASTSSARGTGELFF. CDR3 nucleotide sequence: TGTGCCAGCACCTCCTCCGCGCGAGGCACCGGGGAGCTGTTTTTT. The chain joins TRBV7-9 to TRBJ2-2; no definite D call. The CDR3 contains 15 residues. Germline lookup yields CDR1 SEHNR and CDR2 FQNEAQ (reference sequence). V lost 7 bases and J 4 bases, leaving 16 bases between the germline ends.

The chain carries TRBV10-3 and TRBJ2-1; TRBD2 matches 13 bases. This CDR3 has 15 amino acids. CDR1 is ENHRY, CDR2 SYGVKD, per germline. J lost 8 bases, V lost 6 bases, and 7 bases had no gene match. CDR3 sequence (DNA): TGTGCCATCAGAGCGACTAGCGGGGGGAGGGATGAGCAGTTCTTC. As protein: CAIRATSGGRDEQFF.

The count of this clone is one. DNA for the CDR3: TGTGCCACCGACCCGGGACAGGGCTTCTCCTACGAGCAGTACTTC. Its translation is CATDPGQGFSYEQYF. The rearrangement joins TRBV28 to TRBJ2-7, with 9 bases identical to TRBD1. J gave up 0 bases and V 10 bases, and 10 bases lay outside the gene matches. CDR3 size: 15 residues. Germline CDR1 is MDHEN and CDR2 is SYDVKM.

V usage is TRBV5-1 and J usage is TRBJ1-1; a weak D match, TRBD1 (6 bases). The length of the CDR3 is 14 residues. Trimming stripped 4 bases from V and 1 base from J, with 11 bases between. Germline V gene data show CDR1 as SGHRS and CDR2 as YFSETQ. The CDR3 is CASSGLQGNTEAFF. In nucleotides, the CDR3 is TGCGCCAGCAGCGGATTACAGGGGAACACTGAAGCTTTCTTT.

This sequence joins TRBV30 and TRBJ2-5; 8 bases are a match to TRBD1. CDR1 GTSNPN and CDR2 SVGIG come from the germline V gene (reference sequence). V dropped 2 bases and J dropped 4; count of bases not matched to a gene: 9. The CDR3 sequence is 15 residues long. The DNA of the CDR3 is TGTGCCTGGAGTCCCCTCGGACAGGGAGGAGAGACCCAGTACTTC. It yields the protein CAWSPLGQGGETQYF.

The J gene is TRBJ2-7, the V gene TRBV5-3, with 7 positions matching TRBD1. TRBV5-3 carries the ORF label, with uncertain function. V gave up 8 bases and J gave up 3 bases; unmatched junction bases: 8. The CDR3 sequence is 13 residues long. In nucleotides, the CDR3 is TGTGCCAGCAGCCCCAGACAGGGCTACGAGCAGTACTTC. As protein: CASSPRQGYEQYF.